This T cell receptor (beta chain) was documented in a study of spatial heterogeneity in lung cancer. Study as a whole: Every unique TCR and UMI combination, on average, appeared more than ten times in raw reads.

TCRdb itself ran the 5' RACE reads through MiXCR, one entry per CDR3 protein. The table lists tens of thousands of distinct CDR3 sequences, approximately 15% of them singletons. This clonotype was observed many times. Specified time point: sample taken at primary tumor resection. Tumor, nontumor lung or frozen PBMC supplied whole RNA, sequenced without sorting. The donor group consisted of around 66 patients who had untreated, early-stage non-small cell lung cancer. Germline V CDR1 and CDR2: SGHRS, YFSETQ. The ends were cut back, 7 bases at V and 3 bases at J, with 13 bases in the middle. The CDR3 has 14 residues.

The TCR sequence derives from a male donor with early-stage non-small cell lung cancer. Sequences were derived from PBMCs, sampled at surgery. The chain couples TRBV5-1 to TRBJ2-2; D ambiguous. The CDR3 protein is CASYSTTDTGELFF. In DNA, the CDR3 is TGCGCCAGCTACTCTACCACGGACACCGGGGAGCTGTTTTTT.